This T cell receptor beta chain was recovered during a study of cytomegalovirus exposure and HLA in healthy donors. Findings and caveats of the study: The tendency of first-cohort TCR clusters to co-occur in the 100 to 150 validation repertoires emerged from a later analysis.

Libraries were prepared by immunoSEQ multiplex PCR; TCRdb keeps only in-frame clonotypes and omits some of them. The top ten hold approximately 1.3% of the sample, which has about 130,000 clones, 88% seen once. Worth noting for this clone: No antigen is known for it.

Germline values: CDR1 LNHDA, CDR2 SQIVND (reference sequence). The CDR3 loop spans 15 amino acids. V dropped 7 bases and J dropped 7; count of bases not matched to a gene: 13. The chain links TRBV19 to TRBJ1-2; 9 bases agree with TRBD1. The sequence derives from a man under 40 in good health and CMV-seronegative. Source material: PBMCs. CDR3 sequence (DNA): TGTGCCAGTACCCTTAGGGGACAGGGAATAAGTGGCTACACCTTC. Its protein product is CASTLRGQGISGYTF.